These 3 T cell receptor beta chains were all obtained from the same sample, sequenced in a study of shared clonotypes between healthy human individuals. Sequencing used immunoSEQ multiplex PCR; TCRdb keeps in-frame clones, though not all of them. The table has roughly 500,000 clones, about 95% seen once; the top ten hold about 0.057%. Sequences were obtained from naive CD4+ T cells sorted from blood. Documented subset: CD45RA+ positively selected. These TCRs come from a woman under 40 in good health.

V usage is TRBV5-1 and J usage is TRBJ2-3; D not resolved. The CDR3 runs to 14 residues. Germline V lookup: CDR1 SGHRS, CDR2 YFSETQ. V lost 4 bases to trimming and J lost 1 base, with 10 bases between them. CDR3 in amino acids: CASSPAWGTDTQYF. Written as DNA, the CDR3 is TGCGCCAGCAGCCCTGCCTGGGGCACAGATACGCAGTATTTT.

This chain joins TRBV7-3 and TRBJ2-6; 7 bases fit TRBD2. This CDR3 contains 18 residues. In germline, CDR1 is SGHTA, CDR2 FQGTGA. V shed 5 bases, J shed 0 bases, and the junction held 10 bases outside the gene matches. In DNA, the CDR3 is TGTGCCAGCAGCAAGTATGGCGGGAGAGCCTCTGGGGCCAACGTCCTGACTTTC. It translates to CASSKYGGRASGANVLTF. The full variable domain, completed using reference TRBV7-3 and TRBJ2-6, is GAGVSQTPSNKVTEKGKYVELRCDPISGHTALYWYRQSLGQGPEFLIYFQGTGAADDSGLPNDRFFAVRPEGSVSTLKIQRTERGDSAVYLCASSKYGGRASGANVLTFGAGSRLTVL.

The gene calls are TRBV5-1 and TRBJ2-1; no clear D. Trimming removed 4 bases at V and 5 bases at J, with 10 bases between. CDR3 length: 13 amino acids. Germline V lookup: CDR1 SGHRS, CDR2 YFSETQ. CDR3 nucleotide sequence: TGCGCCAGCAGCAAAAATGGGAACAATGAGCAGTTCTTC. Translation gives CASSKNGNNEQFF. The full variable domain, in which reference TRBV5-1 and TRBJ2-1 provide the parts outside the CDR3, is KAGVTQTPRYLIKTRGQQVTLSCSPISGHRSVSWYQQTPGQGLQFLFEYFSETQRNKGNFPGRFSGRQFSNSRSEMNVSTLELGDSALYLCASSKNGNNEQFFGPGTRLTVL.